This TCR beta chain was captured by sequencing in a study of T cell responses to AZD1222 COVID-19 vaccine. The study, taken as a whole, reports: Nearly half of spike-specific TCRs reportedly target variant regions that are unmutated in the B.1.351 and B.1.1.7 variants.

With respect to this clone: Its antigen is currently unknown.

The CDR3 spans 15 residues. V was pared by 3 bases and J by 4 bases, with 15 bases between. Per the germline V gene, CDR1 is SGHRS and CDR2 is YFSETQ. TCRdb keeps only in-frame clones here, not all; method: immunoSEQ multiplex PCR. Altogether some 120,000 clones are present, over 75% being singletons, with the ten largest covering around 20%. The source was peripheral blood, collected on day 0 of MenACWY control vaccination. The chain has TRBV5-1 and TRBJ2-3, with D possibly matching TRBD2 (6 bases). This receptor was identified in an adult in good health. The DNA of the CDR3 is TGCGCCAGCAGCTACCGACGGGAGTGGGCAGATACGCAGTATTTT. Amino acids: CASSYRREWADTQYF. Supplemented by reference TRBV5-1 and TRBJ2-3, the full variable domain reads KAGVTQTPRYLIKTRGQQVTLSCSPISGHRSVSWYQQTPGQGLQFLFEYFSETQRNKGNFPGRFSGRQFSNSRSEMNVSTLELGDSALYLCASSYRREWADTQYFGPGTRLTVL.